This is a list of T cell receptor beta chains from one sample in a study of cytomegalovirus exposure and HLA in healthy donors. Some clones are missing from TCRdb's copy, which holds only in-frame ones; the method was immunoSEQ multiplex PCR. The repertoire holds 160,000 or so clones, with roughly four fifths as singletons. Source material: PBMCs. All receptors come from a woman between 40 and 55 years old in good health and CMV-seronegative. Each CDR3 is given with its conserved first and last residue. The order of the fields is J gene, D gene, V gene, CDR3 protein. The D gene is left open where the match is weak.

j_call: TRBJ1-3
d_call: -
v_call: TRBV28
cdr3_aa: CASSTQGLYGNTIYF

j_call: TRBJ2-6
d_call: -
v_call: TRBV19
cdr3_aa: CASSLEGYSGVNVLTF

j_call: TRBJ2-7
d_call: TRBD1
v_call: TRBV6-1
cdr3_aa: CASSADRGTYEQYF

j_call: TRBJ2-7
d_call: TRBD2
v_call: TRBV7-2
cdr3_aa: CASSLDGKRENEQYF

j_call: TRBJ2-2
d_call: TRBD2
v_call: TRBV6-5
cdr3_aa: CASSRVAGNTGELFF

j_call: TRBJ1-4
d_call: TRBD1
v_call: TRBV30
cdr3_aa: CAWSPSRTGGTNEKLFF

j_call: TRBJ1-1
d_call: TRBD1
v_call: TRBV6-1
cdr3_aa: CASRDGQGENTEAFF

j_call: TRBJ1-1
d_call: -
v_call: TRBV5-6
cdr3_aa: CASSLRGEAFF

j_call: TRBJ2-1
d_call: -
v_call: TRBV5-1
cdr3_aa: CASSSGERAAYNEQFF

j_call: TRBJ2-3
d_call: -
v_call: TRBV19
cdr3_aa: CASSIQITGAVVDTQYF

j_call: TRBJ2-2
d_call: TRBD2
v_call: TRBV5-1
cdr3_aa: CASRLAGVVIGELFF

j_call: TRBJ2-5
d_call: TRBD2
v_call: TRBV29-1
cdr3_aa: CSAGLAGQETQYF

j_call: TRBJ1-1
d_call: -
v_call: TRBV30
cdr3_aa: CAWSVLGQEAFF

j_call: TRBJ2-2
d_call: TRBD2
v_call: TRBV5-1
cdr3_aa: CASNLGGATGELFF

j_call: TRBJ2-1
d_call: TRBD2
v_call: TRBV29-1
cdr3_aa: CSVEYRGSPPEQFF

j_call: TRBJ2-1
d_call: -
v_call: TRBV4-1
cdr3_aa: CASSQDRTANNEQFF

j_call: TRBJ2-1
d_call: -
v_call: TRBV28
cdr3_aa: CASSPGTQRVNEQFF

j_call: TRBJ2-7
d_call: TRBD1
v_call: TRBV2
cdr3_aa: CASSGTGAYEQYF

j_call: TRBJ2-2
d_call: -
v_call: TRBV5-1
cdr3_aa: CASSGPNTGELFF

j_call: TRBJ2-3
d_call: -
v_call: TRBV27
cdr3_aa: CASSLLVAPDTQYF

j_call: TRBJ1-3
d_call: -
v_call: TRBV29-1
cdr3_aa: CSVEYRESAGNTIYF

j_call: TRBJ1-1
d_call: -
v_call: TRBV2
cdr3_aa: CASSEALRGTEAFF

j_call: TRBJ2-3
d_call: TRBD2
v_call: TRBV19
cdr3_aa: CASSMRREGTDTQYF

j_call: TRBJ1-1
d_call: TRBD1
v_call: TRBV5-1
cdr3_aa: CASSLGQGRTEAFF

j_call: TRBJ2-1
d_call: TRBD2
v_call: TRBV7-8
cdr3_aa: CASSLSGFLAGEEQFF

j_call: TRBJ1-1
d_call: -
v_call: TRBV18
cdr3_aa: CASSPNYSGDTEAFF

j_call: TRBJ2-1
d_call: TRBD2
v_call: TRBV7-7
cdr3_aa: CASSLREGLIEQFF

j_call: TRBJ2-7
d_call: -
v_call: TRBV29-1
cdr3_aa: CSVTGLDTYEQYF

j_call: TRBJ1-4
d_call: TRBD1
v_call: TRBV6-6
cdr3_aa: CASSYSIDRDEKLFF

j_call: TRBJ1-1
d_call: TRBD1
v_call: TRBV27
cdr3_aa: CASSRRGVNTEAFF

j_call: TRBJ2-1
d_call: -
v_call: TRBV7-9
cdr3_aa: CASSAQDSSYNEQFF

j_call: TRBJ1-2
d_call: -
v_call: TRBV29-1
cdr3_aa: CSGGNNYGYTF

j_call: TRBJ2-3
d_call: -
v_call: TRBV19
cdr3_aa: CASSPQVTATTDTQYF

j_call: TRBJ1-5
d_call: TRBD1
v_call: TRBV6-5
cdr3_aa: CASSLSGGSNQPQHF

j_call: TRBJ2-3
d_call: -
v_call: TRBV9
cdr3_aa: CASSARDTQYF

j_call: TRBJ2-1
d_call: TRBD1
v_call: TRBV5-1
cdr3_aa: CASSLGQGDDEQFF

j_call: TRBJ2-1
d_call: TRBD2
v_call: TRBV2
cdr3_aa: CASSSTSGYNEQFF